This is a list of T cell receptor beta chains from one sample in a study of molecular identifiers for immune sequencing clone quantification. One entry per CDR3 protein results from TCRdb running MiXCR on the PCR reads. Among approximately 680,000 distinct CDR3 sequences, roughly 27% were seen once, and the ten largest hold roughly 0.83%. Sequencing was carried out using naive CD8+ T cells from blood, with Jurkat cell RNA spiked in. The source of these receptors is a human donor in good health. Some libraries in this study had Jurkat cell RNA spiked in. The CDR3 runs from the conserved cysteine through the conserved F or W. Fields, in order: clone size, V gene, D gene, J gene, CDR3 protein, CDR3 DNA. A D gene is named only where the DNA matches it firmly. Only some rows state a clone size, as once, few, many or a class for expanded clones.

many	TRBV7-6	NA	TRBJ1-5	CASSLGPMGQPQHF	TGTGCCAGCAGCTTAGGGCCAATGGGGCAGCCCCAGCATTTT
NA	TRBV7-2	NA	TRBJ2-1	CASSPETYIHNEQFF	TGTGCCAGCAGCCCCGAGACTTATATTCACAATGAGCAGTTCTTC
many	TRBV28	TRBD2	TRBJ2-2	CASSYRPRGAGELFF	TGTGCCAGCAGTTATCGTCCGCGGGGGGCCGGGGAGCTGTTTTTT
few	TRBV25-1	NA	TRBJ1-1	CASSEGGYTEAFF	TGTGCCAGCAGTGAGGGGGGGTACACTGAAGCTTTCTTT
few	TRBV5-6	TRBD1	TRBJ1-5	CASSWGTGVVQPQHF	TGTGCCAGCAGCTGGGGGACAGGGGTTGTTCAGCCCCAGCATTTT
many	TRBV6-5	NA	TRBJ2-7	CASSYSPRLEQYF	TGTGCCAGCAGTTACTCGCCGAGGCTGGAGCAGTACTTC
few	TRBV30	NA	TRBJ2-7	CAWSVSVGGYEQYF	TGTGCCTGGAGTGTATCGGTAGGGGGATACGAGCAGTACTTC
few	TRBV19	NA	TRBJ2-1	CASSIGEPGVNEQFF	TGTGCCAGTAGTATTGGTGAGCCGGGAGTCAATGAGCAGTTCTTC
many	TRBV6-6	NA	TRBJ2-3	CAAKGLDTQYF	TGTGCGGCCAAGGGGCTAGATACGCAGTATTTT
many	TRBV7-2	TRBD1	TRBJ1-1	CASSIRDRAVNGEAFF	TGTGCCAGCAGCATCCGGGACAGGGCAGTGAACGGTGAAGCTTTCTTT
few	TRBV4-3	NA	TRBJ2-7	CASSQERPGFYEQYF	TGCGCCAGCAGCCAAGAAAGGCCGGGATTTTACGAGCAGTACTTC
NA	TRBV19	TRBD2	TRBJ2-1	CASSLTSWSLNEQFF	TGTGCCAGTAGCCTGACTAGCTGGAGTCTGAATGAGCAGTTCTTC
many	TRBV5-4	TRBD1	TRBJ2-5	CASSLGTEQETQYF	TGTGCCAGCAGCTTAGGGACAGAACAAGAGACCCAGTACTTC
few	TRBV4-3	NA	TRBJ1-1	CASSRGSENTEAFF	TGCGCCAGCAGCCGAGGCTCGGAGAACACTGAAGCTTTCTTT